Listed below are T cell receptor beta chains from one sample, sequenced in a study of blood T cell repertoires in COVID-19. The assay was immunoSEQ multiplex PCR, and TCRdb's table has in-frame clones only and misses some. The sample yields around 100,000 clones, over 75% seen once. Sequenced: peripheral blood. These receptors were taken from a woman between 65 and 79 years old who had recovered from COVID-19. CDR3s include the opening cysteine and the closing phenylalanine or tryptophan. D genes are given only for firm matches. A clone size is listed for some rows: how often the clone was seen (once, few, many), or a class if it is expanded.

>.|.|TRBJ2-7|TRBV6-4
CASTLSRRSYEQYF
>.|.|TRBJ1-2|TRBV21-1
CASTQTGCGDYGYTF
>.|.|TRBJ2-5|TRBV24-1
CATSEAGLETQYF
>.|.|TRBJ1-1|TRBV3-1/TRBV3-2
CASSRRTAVEAFF
>.|.|TRBJ1-3|TRBV7-2
CASSPTPDSGNTIYF
>.|.|TRBJ1-6|TRBV19
CASNLDSNNSPLHF
>.|.|TRBJ2-5|TRBV7-9
CASSLALQETQYF
>TRBD1|.|TRBJ1-2|TRBV5-4
CASSPRDRGFYGYTF
>TRBD2|.|TRBJ2-1|TRBV24-1
CATSAPSGSGNEQFF
>.|once|TRBJ2-1|TRBV19
CASSPESFYSYNEQFF
>.|.|TRBJ1-6|TRBV30
CAWAGGSYNSPLHF
>.|.|TRBJ2-7|TRBV6-2/TRBV6-3
CASSRQLLRNEQYF
>.|.|TRBJ1-5|TRBV30
CAWSQSQGGIYSNQPQHF
>TRBD1|.|TRBJ2-5|TRBV2
CASSRTGQETQYF
>TRBD1|.|TRBJ2-6|TRBV9
CASSVPRDRGPLSGANVLTF
>TRBD2|.|TRBJ2-1|TRBV5-6
CASSEGLAAKNEQFF
>.|.|TRBJ2-2|TRBV7-3
CASSLTSYGELFF
>.|.|TRBJ1-4|TRBV4-1
CASSLGAAQTNEKLFF
>TRBD2|.|TRBJ2-3|TRBV4-3
CASSQEGLAGGVLTDTQYF
>.|.|TRBJ2-3|TRBV11-2
CASSLVGGSGDTQYF
>TRBD1|.|TRBJ1-5|TRBV30
CAWSARGNQPQHF
>.|.|TRBJ2-1|TRBV3-1/TRBV3-2
CASSHRPRGRELEQFF
>.|.|TRBJ2-7|TRBV21-1
CASRQIYEQYF
>TRBD1|.|TRBJ2-2|TRBV29-1
CSARDRETGELFF
>TRBD1|.|TRBJ1-5|TRBV28
CASVRTGNSNQPQHF
>.|.|TRBJ2-1|TRBV11-3
CASSFLRHSGTFSYNEQFF
>.|.|TRBJ2-4|TRBV28
CASSSPHSRNIQYF
>.|few|TRBJ1-2|TRBV28
CAAYRGVGYGYTF
>.|many|TRBJ1-6|TRBV28
CASTPFRDIGSPLHF
>.|.|TRBJ1-1|TRBV5-5
CASSLPDWTEAFF
>.|once|TRBJ1-1|TRBV30
CAWRRQMNTEAFF
>.|.|TRBJ1-4|TRBV10-3
CAISAQEDEKLFF
>TRBD1|.|TRBJ1-2|TRBV6-5
CASSGQVYGYTF
>.|.|TRBJ2-6|TRBV5-1
CASSYTGNGANVLTF
>TRBD2|.|TRBJ2-3|TRBV29-1
CSVTGVAGPTDTQYF